This record concerns one T cell receptor (beta chain) sequence. The CDR3 loop spans 15 amino acids. The V gene's germline CDR1 is SEHNR and CDR2 FQNEAQ (reference sequence). Trimming took off 3 bases at V and 4 bases at J, with 15 bases between the two ends. The study ran its PCR with 60 Vbeta and 13 Jbeta primers. Repertoires were generated with immunoSEQ multiplex PCR, while TCRdb's copy carries only in-frame clones and drops some. The table for this sample gives around 100,000 clones. This record belongs to a study of cytomegalovirus exposure and HLA in healthy donors. This receptor was taken from a man aged 35-49 years in good health and CMV-seropositive. The V gene is TRBV7-9, the J gene TRBJ2-5; TRBD2 might be the D (5 bases). The source material was PBMCs. CDR3 nucleotides: TGTGCCAGCAGCTTTGGGCCAGAACTAGGAGAGACCCAGTACTTC. Translating it yields CASSFGPELGETQYF.